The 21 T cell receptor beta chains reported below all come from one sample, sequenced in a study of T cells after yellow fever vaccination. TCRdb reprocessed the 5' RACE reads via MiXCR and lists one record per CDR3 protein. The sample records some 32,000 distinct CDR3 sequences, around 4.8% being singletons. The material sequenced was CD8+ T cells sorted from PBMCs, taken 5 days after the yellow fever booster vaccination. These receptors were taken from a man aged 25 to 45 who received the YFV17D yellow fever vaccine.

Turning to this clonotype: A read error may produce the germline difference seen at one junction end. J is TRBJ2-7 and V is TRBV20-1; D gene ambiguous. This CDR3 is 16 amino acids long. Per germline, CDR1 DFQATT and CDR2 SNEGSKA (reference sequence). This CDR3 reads CCARDVGSHSTYEQYF. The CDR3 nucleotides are TGCTGTGCTAGAGATGTAGGTTCACACAGTACCTACGAGCAGTACTTC.

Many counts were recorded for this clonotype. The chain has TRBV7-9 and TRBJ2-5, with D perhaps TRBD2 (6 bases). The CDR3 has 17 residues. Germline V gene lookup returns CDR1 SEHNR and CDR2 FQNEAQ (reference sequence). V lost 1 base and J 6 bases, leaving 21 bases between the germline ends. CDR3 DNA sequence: TGTGCCAGCAGCTTAGATTTCCAGGCGGGACGGTTCAAGACCCAGTACTTC. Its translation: CASSLDFQAGRFKTQYF.

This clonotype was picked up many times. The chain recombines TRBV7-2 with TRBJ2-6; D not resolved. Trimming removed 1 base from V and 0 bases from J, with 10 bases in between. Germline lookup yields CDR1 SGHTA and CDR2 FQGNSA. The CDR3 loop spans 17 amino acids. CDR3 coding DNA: TGTGCCAGCAGCTTAGGGATAGGTAGCTCTGGGGCCAACGTCCTGACTTTC. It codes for CASSLGIGSSGANVLTF. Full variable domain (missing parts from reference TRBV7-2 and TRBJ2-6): GAGVSQSPSNKVTEKGKDVELRCDPISGHTALYWYRQSLGQGLEFLIYFQGNSAPDKSGLPSDRFSAERTGGSVSTLTIQRTQQEDSAVYLCASSLGIGSSGANVLTFGAGSRLTVL.

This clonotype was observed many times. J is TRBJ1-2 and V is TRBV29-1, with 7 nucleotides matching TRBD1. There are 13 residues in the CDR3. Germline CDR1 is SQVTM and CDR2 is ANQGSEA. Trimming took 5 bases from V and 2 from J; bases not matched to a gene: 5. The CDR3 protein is CSVPGQINYGYTF. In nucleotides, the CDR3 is TGCAGCGTTCCGGGACAGATAAACTATGGCTACACCTTC.

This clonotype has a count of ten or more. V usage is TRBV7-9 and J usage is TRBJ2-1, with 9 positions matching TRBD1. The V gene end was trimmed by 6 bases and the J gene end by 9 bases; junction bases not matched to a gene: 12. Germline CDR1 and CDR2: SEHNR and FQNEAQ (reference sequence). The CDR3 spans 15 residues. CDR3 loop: CASRPGTGQFGEQFF. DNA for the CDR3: TGTGCCAGCAGGCCCGGGACAGGGCAGTTCGGTGAGCAGTTCTTC.

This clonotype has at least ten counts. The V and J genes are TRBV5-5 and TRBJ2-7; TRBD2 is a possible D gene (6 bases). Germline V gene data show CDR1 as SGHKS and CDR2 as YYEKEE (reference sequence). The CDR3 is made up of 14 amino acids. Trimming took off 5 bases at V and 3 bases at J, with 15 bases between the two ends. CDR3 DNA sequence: TGTGCCAGCAGTAGTACTCGGGGGTTCTACGAGCAGTACTTC. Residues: CASSSTRGFYEQYF.

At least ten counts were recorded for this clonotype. The CDR3 coding sequence is TGCAGTGCTAGGACAGGGCCCGAGAACACTGAAGCTTTCTTT. It translates to CSARTGPENTEAFF. This chain connects TRBV20-1 to TRBJ1-1, with 7 bases fitting TRBD1. The germline V gene encodes CDR1 DFQATT and CDR2 SNEGSKA (reference sequence). The J segment lost 1 base and the V segment lost 3 bases, leaving 5 bases of the junction unmatched. This CDR3 is 14 amino acids long.

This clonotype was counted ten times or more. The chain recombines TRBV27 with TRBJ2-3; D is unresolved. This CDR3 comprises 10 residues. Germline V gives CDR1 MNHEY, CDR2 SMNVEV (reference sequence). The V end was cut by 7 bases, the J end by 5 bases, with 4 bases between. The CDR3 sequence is CASIGDTQYF. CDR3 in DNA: TGTGCCAGCATTGGAGATACGCAGTATTTT.

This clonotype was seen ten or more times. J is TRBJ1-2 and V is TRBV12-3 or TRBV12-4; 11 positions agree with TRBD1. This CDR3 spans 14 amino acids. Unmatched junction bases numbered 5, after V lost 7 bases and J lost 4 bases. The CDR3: CASTPGTGGYGYTF. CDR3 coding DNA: TGTGCCAGCACCCCGGGGACAGGGGGCTATGGCTACACCTTC.

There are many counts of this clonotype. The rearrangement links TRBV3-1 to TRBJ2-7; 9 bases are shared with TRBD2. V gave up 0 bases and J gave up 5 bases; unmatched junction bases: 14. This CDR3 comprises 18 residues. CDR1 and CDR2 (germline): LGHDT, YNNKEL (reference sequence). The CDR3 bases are TGTGCCAGCAGCCAAGAGGGTCGGGGTAGCGGGAGTCTGGACGAGCAGTACTTC. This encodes CASSQEGRGSGSLDEQYF.

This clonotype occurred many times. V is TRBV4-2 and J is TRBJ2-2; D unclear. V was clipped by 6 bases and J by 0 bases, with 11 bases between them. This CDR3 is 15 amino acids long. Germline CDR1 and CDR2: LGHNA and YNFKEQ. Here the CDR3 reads CASSWSSTNTGELFF. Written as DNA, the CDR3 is TGTGCCAGCAGTTGGAGCAGTACGAACACCGGGGAGCTGTTTTTT.

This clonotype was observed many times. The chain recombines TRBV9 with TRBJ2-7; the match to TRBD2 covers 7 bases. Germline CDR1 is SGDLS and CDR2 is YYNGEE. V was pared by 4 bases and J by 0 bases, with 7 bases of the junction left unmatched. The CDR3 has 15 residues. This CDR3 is CASSPWGGASYEQYF. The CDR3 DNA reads TGTGCCAGCAGCCCGTGGGGGGGAGCCTCCTACGAGCAGTACTTC.

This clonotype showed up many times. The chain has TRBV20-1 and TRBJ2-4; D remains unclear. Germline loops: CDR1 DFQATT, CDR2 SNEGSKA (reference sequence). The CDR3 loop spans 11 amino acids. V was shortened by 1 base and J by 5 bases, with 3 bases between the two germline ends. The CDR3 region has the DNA TGCAGTGCTAGAGGGGAAAACATTCAGTACTTC. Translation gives CSARGENIQYF.

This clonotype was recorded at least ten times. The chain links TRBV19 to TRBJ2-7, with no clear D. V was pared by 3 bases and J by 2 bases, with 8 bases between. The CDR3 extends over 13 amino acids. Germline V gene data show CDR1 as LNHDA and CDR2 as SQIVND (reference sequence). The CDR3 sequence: CASSIGLAYEQYF. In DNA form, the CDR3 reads TGTGCCAGTAGTATCGGGTTGGCCTACGAGCAGTACTTC.

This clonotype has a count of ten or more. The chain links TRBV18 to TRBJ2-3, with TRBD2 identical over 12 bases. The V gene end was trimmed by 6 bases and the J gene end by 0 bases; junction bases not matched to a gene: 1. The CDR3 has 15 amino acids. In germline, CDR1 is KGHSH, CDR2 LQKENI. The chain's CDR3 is CASSGTSGSTDTQYF. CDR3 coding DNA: TGTGCCAGCTCCGGGACTAGCGGGAGCACAGATACGCAGTATTTT.

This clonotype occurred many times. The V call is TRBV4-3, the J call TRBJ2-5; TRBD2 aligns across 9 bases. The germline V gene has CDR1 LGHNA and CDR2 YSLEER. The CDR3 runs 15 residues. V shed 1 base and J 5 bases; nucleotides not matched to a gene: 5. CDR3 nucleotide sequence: TGCGCCAGCAGCCAAGTGCGGGAGGGGTACGAGACCCAGTACTTC. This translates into CASSQVREGYETQYF.

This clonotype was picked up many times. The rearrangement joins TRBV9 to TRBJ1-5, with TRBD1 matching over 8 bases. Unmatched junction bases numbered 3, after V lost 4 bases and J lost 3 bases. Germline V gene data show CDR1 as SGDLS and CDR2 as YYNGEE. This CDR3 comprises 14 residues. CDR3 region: CASSRQGNNQPQHF. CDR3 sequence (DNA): TGTGCCAGCAGCCGACAGGGGAACAATCAGCCCCAGCATTTT.

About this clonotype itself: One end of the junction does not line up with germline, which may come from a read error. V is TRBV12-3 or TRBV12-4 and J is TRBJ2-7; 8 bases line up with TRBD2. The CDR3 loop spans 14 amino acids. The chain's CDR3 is CASSVAGSSYEHYF. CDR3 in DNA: TGTGCCAGCAGCGTAGCGGGGTCCTCATACGAGCACTACTTC.

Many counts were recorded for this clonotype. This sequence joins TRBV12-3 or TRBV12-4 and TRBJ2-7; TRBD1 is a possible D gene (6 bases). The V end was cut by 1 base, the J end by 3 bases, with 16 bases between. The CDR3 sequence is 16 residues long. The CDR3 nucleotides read TGTGCCAGCAGTTTAGGGCCAGGGGTTTTTCACTACGAGCAGTACTTC. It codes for CASSLGPGVFHYEQYF.

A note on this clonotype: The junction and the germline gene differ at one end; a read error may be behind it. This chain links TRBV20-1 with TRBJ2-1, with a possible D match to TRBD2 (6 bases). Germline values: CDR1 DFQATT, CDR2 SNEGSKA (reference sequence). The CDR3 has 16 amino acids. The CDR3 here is CCALRAGGISYNEQFF. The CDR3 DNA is TGCTGTGCCCTACGAGCTGGGGGGATTTCCTACAATGAGCAGTTCTTC.

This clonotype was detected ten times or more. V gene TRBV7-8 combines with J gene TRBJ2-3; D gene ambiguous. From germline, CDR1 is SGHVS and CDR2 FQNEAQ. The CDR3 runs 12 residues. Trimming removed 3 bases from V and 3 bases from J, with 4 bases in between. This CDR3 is CASSLGTDTQYF. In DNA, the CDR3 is TGTGCCAGCAGCTTGGGGACAGATACGCAGTATTTT.